This TCR beta chain derives from a study of beta chain features in type 1 diabetes. For this clone: The antigen is unknown.

Study-wide points: Sampled from patients, naive, central memory and Treg TCRB repertoires appeared more similar than those sampled from healthy donors. Still unanswered here is whether HLA type influences TCRB rearrangement. Shorter TCRB CDR3s, moderately but significantly so, marked every one of the four CD4+ subsets in Type 1 diabetes patients.

One heparinised draw of blood, averaging around 120 mL, came from each donor. Each sorted fraction was over 98% pure. Since all of the isolated RNA was reverse transcribed, expressed TCRB transcripts were what got sequenced. Libraries were prepared by immunoSEQ multiplex PCR; TCRdb keeps only in-frame clonotypes and omits some of them. The sample shows about 700,000 clones, 13% of them seen only once. The TCR originated in a man aged 18 to 35 with type 1 diabetes. What was sequenced was naive CD4+ T cells from blood.

CDR3 amino acids: CASSVVEGLGGYTF. For the CDR3, the DNA is TGTGCCAGCAGCGTAGTGGAGGGTTTGGGTGGCTACACCTTC. The V gene is TRBV9, the J gene TRBJ1-2; D is ambiguous. Germline values: CDR1 SGDLS, CDR2 YYNGEE. This CDR3 region has 14 residues. V was trimmed by 0 bases and J by 7 bases, leaving 13 bases between them.